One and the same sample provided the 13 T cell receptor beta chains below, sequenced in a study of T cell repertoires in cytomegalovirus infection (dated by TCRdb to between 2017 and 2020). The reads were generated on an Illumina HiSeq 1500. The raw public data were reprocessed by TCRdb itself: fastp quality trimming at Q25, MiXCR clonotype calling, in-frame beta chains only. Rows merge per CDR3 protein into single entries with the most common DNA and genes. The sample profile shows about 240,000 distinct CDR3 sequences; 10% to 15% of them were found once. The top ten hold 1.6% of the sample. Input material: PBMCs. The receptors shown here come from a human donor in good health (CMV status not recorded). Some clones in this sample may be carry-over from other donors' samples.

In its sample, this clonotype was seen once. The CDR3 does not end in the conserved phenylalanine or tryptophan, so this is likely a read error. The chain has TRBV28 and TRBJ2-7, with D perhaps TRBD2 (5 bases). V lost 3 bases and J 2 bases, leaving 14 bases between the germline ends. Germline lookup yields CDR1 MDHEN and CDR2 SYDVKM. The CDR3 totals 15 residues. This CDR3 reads CASSFKSGRPYEQYC. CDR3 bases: TGTGCCAGCAGTTTTAAATCGGGAAGACCCTACGAGCAGTACTGC.

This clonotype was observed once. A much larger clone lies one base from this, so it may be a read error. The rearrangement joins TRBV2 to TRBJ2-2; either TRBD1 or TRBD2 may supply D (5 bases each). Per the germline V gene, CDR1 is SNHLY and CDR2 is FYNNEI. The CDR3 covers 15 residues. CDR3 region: CASSETRANTGEPFF. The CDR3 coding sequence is TGTGCCAGCAGTGAAACCAGGGCGAACACCGGGGAGCCGTTTTTT. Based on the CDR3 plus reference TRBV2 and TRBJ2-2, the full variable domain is EPEVTQTPSHQVTQMGQEVILRCVPISNHLYFYWYRQILGQKVEFLVSFYNNEISEKSEIFDDQFSVERPDGSNFTLKIRSTKLEDSAMYFCASSETRANTGEPFFGEGSRLTVL.

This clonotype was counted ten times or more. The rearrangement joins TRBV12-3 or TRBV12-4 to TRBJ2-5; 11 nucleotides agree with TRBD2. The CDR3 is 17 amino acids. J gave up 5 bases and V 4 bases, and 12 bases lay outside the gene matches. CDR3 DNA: TGTGCCAGCAGTTCGACTAGCGGGACAAACCAGGGGGAGACCCAGTACTTC. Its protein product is CASSSTSGTNQGETQYF.

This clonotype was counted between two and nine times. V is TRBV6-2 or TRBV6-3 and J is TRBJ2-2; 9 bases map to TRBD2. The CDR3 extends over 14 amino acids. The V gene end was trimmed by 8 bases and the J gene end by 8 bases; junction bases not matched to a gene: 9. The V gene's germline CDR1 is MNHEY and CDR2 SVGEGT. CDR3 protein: CASEASGEPGELFF. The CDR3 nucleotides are TGTGCCAGCGAAGCTAGCGGGGAACCAGGGGAGCTGTTTTTT.

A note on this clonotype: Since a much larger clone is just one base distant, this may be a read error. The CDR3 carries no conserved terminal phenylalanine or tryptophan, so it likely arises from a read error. Here the CDR3 DNA reads TGTGCCAGCAATATAGACAGCTACACCGGGGAGCTGTTTTAT. This gives the protein CASNIDSYTGELFY. The chain recombines TRBV12-3 or TRBV12-4 with TRBJ2-2, with D tentatively TRBD1 (5 bases). The CDR3 has 14 residues. Trimming removed 7 bases at V and 3 bases at J, with 12 bases between.

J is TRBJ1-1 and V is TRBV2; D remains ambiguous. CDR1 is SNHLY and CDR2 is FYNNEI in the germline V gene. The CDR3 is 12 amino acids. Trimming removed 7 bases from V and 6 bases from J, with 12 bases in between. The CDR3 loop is CASNQPGPEAFF. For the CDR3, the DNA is TGTGCCAGCAACCAACCCGGGCCTGAAGCTTTCTTT.

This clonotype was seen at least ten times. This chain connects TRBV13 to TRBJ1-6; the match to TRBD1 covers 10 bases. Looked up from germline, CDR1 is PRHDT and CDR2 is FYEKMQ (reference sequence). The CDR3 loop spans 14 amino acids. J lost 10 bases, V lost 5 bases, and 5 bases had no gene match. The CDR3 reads CASSHRQGASPLHF. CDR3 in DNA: TGTGCCAGCAGCCACCGACAGGGGGCATCACCCCTCCACTTT.

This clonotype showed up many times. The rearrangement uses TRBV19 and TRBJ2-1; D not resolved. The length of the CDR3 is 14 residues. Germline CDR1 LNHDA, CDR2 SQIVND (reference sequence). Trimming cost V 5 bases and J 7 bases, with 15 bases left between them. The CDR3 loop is CASSLNARENEQFF. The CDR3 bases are TGTGCCAGTAGTCTAAACGCTAGAGAGAATGAGCAGTTCTTC. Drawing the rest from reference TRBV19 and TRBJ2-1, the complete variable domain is DGGITQSPKYLFRKEGQNVTLSCEQNLNHDAMYWYRQDPGQGLRLIYYSQIVNDFQKGDIAEGYSVSREKKESFPLTVTSAQKNPTAFYLCASSLNARENEQFFGPGTRLTVL.

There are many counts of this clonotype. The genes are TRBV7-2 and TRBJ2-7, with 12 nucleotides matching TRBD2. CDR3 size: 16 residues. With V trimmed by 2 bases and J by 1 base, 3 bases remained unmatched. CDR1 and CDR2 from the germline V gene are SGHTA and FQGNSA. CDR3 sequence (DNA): TGTGCCAGCAGCTTAACCGGGACTAGCGGGTCCTACGAGCAGTACTTC. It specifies CASSLTGTSGSYEQYF.

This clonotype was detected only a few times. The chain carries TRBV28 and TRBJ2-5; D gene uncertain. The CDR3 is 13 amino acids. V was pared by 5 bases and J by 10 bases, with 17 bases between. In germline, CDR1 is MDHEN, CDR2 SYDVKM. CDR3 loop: CASSLPWAGDQYF. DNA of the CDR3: TGTGCCAGCAGTCTACCATGGGCCGGAGACCAGTACTTC.

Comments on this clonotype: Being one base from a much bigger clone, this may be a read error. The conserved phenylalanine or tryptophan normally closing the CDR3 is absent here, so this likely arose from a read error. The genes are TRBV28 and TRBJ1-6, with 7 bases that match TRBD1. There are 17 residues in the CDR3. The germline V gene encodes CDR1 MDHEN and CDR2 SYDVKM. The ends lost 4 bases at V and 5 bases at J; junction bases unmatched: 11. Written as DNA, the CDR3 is TGTGCCAGCAGTTCCCCCGGGAAGGGGGCCGATAATTCACCCCTCCACTCT. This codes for CASSSPGKGADNSPLHS.

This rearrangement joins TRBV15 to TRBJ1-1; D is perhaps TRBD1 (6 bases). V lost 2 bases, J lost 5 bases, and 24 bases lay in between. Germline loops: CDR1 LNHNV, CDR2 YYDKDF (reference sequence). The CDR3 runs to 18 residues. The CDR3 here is CATSRQRWDTTGATEAFF. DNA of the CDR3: TGTGCCACCAGCAGACAACGTTGGGACACCACGGGGGCAACTGAAGCTTTCTTT.

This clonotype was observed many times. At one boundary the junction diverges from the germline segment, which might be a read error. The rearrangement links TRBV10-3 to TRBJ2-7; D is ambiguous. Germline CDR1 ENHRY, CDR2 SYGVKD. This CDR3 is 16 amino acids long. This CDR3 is CAISESNYGRSNEQYF. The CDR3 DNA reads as TGTGCCATCAGTGAGTCGAATTATGGACGCTCCAACGAGCAGTACTTC.